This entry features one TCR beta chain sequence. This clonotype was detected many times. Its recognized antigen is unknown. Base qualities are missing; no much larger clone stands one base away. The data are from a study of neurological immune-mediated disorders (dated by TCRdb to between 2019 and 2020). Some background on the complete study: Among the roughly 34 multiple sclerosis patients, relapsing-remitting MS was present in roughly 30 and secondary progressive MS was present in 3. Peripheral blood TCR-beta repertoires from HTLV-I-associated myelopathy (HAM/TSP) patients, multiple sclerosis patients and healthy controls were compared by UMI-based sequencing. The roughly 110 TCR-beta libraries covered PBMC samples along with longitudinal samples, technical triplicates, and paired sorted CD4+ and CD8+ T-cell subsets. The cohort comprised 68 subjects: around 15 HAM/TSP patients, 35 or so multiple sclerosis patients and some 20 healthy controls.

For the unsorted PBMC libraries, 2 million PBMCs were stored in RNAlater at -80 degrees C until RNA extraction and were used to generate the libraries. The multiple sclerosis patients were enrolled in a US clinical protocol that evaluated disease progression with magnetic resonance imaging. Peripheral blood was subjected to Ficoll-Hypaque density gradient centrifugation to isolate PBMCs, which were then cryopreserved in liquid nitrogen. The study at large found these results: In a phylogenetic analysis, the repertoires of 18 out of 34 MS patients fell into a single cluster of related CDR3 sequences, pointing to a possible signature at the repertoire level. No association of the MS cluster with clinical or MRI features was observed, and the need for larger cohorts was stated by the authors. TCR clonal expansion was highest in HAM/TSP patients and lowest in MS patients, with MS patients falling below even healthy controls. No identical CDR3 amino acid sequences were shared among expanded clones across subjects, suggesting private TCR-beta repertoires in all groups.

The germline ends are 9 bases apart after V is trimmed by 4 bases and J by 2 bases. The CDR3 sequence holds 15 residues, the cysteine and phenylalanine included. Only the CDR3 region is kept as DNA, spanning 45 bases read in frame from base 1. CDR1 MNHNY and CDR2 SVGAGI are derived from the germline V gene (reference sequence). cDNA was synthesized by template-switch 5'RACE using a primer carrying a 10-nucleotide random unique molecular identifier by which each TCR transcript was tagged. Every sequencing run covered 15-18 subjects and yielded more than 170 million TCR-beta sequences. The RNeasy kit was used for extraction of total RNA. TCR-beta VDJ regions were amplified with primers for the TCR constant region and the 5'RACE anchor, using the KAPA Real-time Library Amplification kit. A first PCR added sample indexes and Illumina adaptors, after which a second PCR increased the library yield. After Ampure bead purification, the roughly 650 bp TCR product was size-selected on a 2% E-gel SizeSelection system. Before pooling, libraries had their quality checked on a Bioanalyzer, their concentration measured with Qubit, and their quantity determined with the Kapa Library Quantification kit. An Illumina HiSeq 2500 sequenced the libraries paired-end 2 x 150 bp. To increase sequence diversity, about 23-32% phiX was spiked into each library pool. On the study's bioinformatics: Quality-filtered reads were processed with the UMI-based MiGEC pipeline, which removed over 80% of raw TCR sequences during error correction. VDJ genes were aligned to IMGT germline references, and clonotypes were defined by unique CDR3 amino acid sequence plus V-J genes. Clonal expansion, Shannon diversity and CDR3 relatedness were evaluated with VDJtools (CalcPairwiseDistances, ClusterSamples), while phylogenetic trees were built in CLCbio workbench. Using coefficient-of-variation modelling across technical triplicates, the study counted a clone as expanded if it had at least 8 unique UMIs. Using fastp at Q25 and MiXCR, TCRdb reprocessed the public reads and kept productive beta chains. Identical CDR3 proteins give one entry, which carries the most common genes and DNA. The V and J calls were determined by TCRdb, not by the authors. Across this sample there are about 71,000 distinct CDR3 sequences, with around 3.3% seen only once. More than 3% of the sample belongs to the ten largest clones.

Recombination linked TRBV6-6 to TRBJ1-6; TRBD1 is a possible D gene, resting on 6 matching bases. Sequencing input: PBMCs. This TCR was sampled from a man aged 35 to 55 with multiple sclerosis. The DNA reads TGTGCCAGCAGTTTTGAGGGGGCCTATAATTCACCCCTCCACTTT. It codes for CASSFEGAYNSPLHF.